The 6 T cell receptor beta chains presented below share a single source sample, sequenced in a study of T cell responses to AZD1222 COVID-19 vaccine. Profiling relied on immunoSEQ multiplex PCR, and the TCRdb table lists in-frame clones only, not all of them. Of roughly 99,000 clones listed, roughly 90% are singletons. This material consisted of peripheral blood, taken 28 days after the second AZD1222 dose. Receptor source: an adult who received the AZD1222 COVID-19 vaccine.

V usage is TRBV6-5 and J usage is TRBJ1-2; D gene uncertain. Germline values: CDR1 MNHEY, CDR2 SVGAGI. V dropped 8 bases and J dropped 1 base, with 8 bases sitting between them. This CDR3 is 12 amino acids long. CDR3 protein: CASDTRNYGYTF. DNA for the CDR3: TGTGCCAGCGACACCCGTAACTATGGCTACACCTTC.

V and J are TRBV4-1 and TRBJ2-7; 7 nucleotides align to TRBD1. Germline assignment: CDR1 MGHRA and CDR2 YSYEKL. This CDR3 has 18 residues. V lost 0 bases, J lost 2 bases, and 13 bases stayed unmatched. The CDR3: CASSQDTGASPFAYEQYF. The DNA for the CDR3 is TGCGCCAGCAGCCAAGATACAGGGGCCTCACCCTTCGCCTACGAGCAGTACTTC.

This chain connects TRBV7-9 to TRBJ2-7, with 9 bases lining up with TRBD1. Trimming removed 3 bases from V and 4 bases from J; junction bases left unmatched: 7. The germline V gene has CDR1 SEHNR and CDR2 FQNEAQ (reference sequence). The CDR3 totals 15 residues. The CDR3 here is CASSFTGTGSYEQYF. CDR3 sequence (DNA): TGTGCCAGCAGCTTCACCGGGACAGGGTCGTACGAGCAGTACTTC.

Only a few counts were recorded for this clone. The genes are TRBV11-2 and TRBJ2-7; perhaps TRBD2 as D (6 bases). Between the trimmed V and J ends, which lost 2 bases and 3 bases, there was a span of 11 bases. This CDR3 spans 14 amino acids. Germline V CDR1 and CDR2: SGHAT, FQNNGV. This CDR3 reads CASSLYGSSYEQYF. The CDR3 DNA is TGTGCCAGCAGCTTATACGGGAGTAGCTACGAGCAGTACTTC.

This clone was recorded once. The genes are TRBV7-9 and TRBJ1-5, with TRBD1 as a possible D gene (5 bases). V lost 1 base and J 3 bases, leaving 10 bases between the germline ends. Looked up from germline, CDR1 is SEHNR and CDR2 is FQNEAQ (reference sequence). This CDR3 comprises 15 residues. This CDR3 reads CASSLGQGPNQPQHF. The CDR3 coding sequence is TGTGCCAGCAGCTTAGGGCAGGGCCCCAATCAGCCCCAGCATTTT. The full variable domain, rest sourced from reference TRBV7-9 and TRBJ1-5, is DTGVSQNPRHKITKRGQNVTFRCDPISEHNRLYWYRQTLGQGPEFLTYFQNEAQLEKSRLLSDRFSAERPKGSFSTLEIQRTEQGDSAMYLCASSLGQGPNQPQHFGDGTRLSIL.

V is TRBV6-2 or TRBV6-3 and J is TRBJ2-5; D might be TRBD2 (6 bases). The CDR3 sequence is 15 residues long. CDR1 and CDR2 (germline): MNHEY, SVGEGT. V shed 1 base and J shed 6 bases, with 15 bases lying between them. Here the CDR3 reads CASSYWGDGAKTQYF. CDR3 coding DNA: TGTGCCAGCAGTTACTGGGGGGATGGGGCAAAGACCCAGTACTTC.